Listed below are T cell receptor beta chains from one sample, sequenced in a study of T cell repertoires in ileal Crohn's disease. The method was immunoSEQ multiplex PCR; TCRdb's version includes in-frame clones alone and lacks a portion of them. The sample shows about 18,000 clones, about 55% of them seen only once. The source material was ileal tissue. The receptors were gathered from an adult with Crohn's disease. CDR3s include the opening cysteine and the closing phenylalanine or tryptophan. D genes are given only for firm matches. Clone size, where shown, is once, few, many, or a class for clones that have expanded.

J	size	V	D	CDR3	DNA
TRBJ2-2	medium-sized	TRBV15	-	CATSSGSTTGELFF	TGTGCCACCAGCTCCGGGAGTACCACCGGGGAGCTGTTTTTT
TRBJ2-7	once	TRBV7-6	TRBD1	CASSLSTGVREQYF	TGTGCCAGCAGCTTATCAACAGGGGTTCGGGAGCAGTACTTC
TRBJ1-5	-	TRBV28	TRBD1	CASSRQGPRQPQHF	TGTGCCAGCAGCAGACAGGGACCCCGGCAGCCCCAGCATTTT
TRBJ1-1	-	TRBV30	-	CAWSLTQNTEAFF	TGTGCCTGGAGTCTTACTCAGAACACTGAAGCTTTCTTT
TRBJ2-7	-	TRBV28	TRBD2	CASTDTSGRREQYF	TGTGCCAGCACCGATACTAGCGGGAGACGTGAGCAGTACTTC
TRBJ2-3	-	TRBV6-4	-	CASSASGTYTDTQYF	TGTGCCAGCAGTGCCTCAGGGACATACACAGATACGCAGTATTTT
TRBJ1-2	-	TRBV30	-	CAWSVRRGGYTF	TGTGCCTGGAGTGTACGAAGGGGAGGCTACACCTTC
TRBJ1-1	-	TRBV18	-	CASSLGGGLEAFF	TGTGCCAGCTCTTTGGGAGGGGGGCTTGAAGCTTTCTTT
TRBJ1-2	-	TRBV5-6	TRBD1	CASSPSRGLGYTF	TGTGCCAGCAGCCCCAGCAGGGGGCTTGGCTACACCTTC
TRBJ2-5	-	TRBV5-4	TRBD2	CASGTSGIQETQYF	TGTGCCAGCGGGACTAGCGGGATTCAAGAGACCCAGTACTTC
TRBJ1-6	few	TRBV18	TRBD1	CASSQDRVNSPLHF	TGTGCCAGCTCACAGGACAGGGTTAATTCACCCCTCCACTTT
TRBJ2-7	-	TRBV28	TRBD2	CASSLSGSQGYEQYF	TGTGCCAGCAGTCTTAGCGGGAGCCAAGGGTACGAGCAGTACTTC
TRBJ1-1	-	TRBV4-3	-	CASSQEVGGTEAFF	TGCGCCAGCAGCCAAGAAGTGGGGGGAACTGAAGCTTTCTTT
TRBJ2-7	-	TRBV2	TRBD1	CASRKGQEIHEQYF	TGTGCCAGCAGGAAGGGACAGGAGATCCACGAGCAGTACTTC
TRBJ2-1	few	TRBV18	-	CASSREGATSYNEQFF	TGTGCCAGCTCCCGTGAAGGGGCGACCTCCTACAATGAGCAGTTCTTC
TRBJ2-1	-	TRBV29-1	TRBD2	CSVLGLAGSGVIF	TGCAGCGTTTTAGGACTAGCGGGAAGCGGTGTAATCTTC
TRBJ2-2	few	TRBV5-6	-	CASSSRDTNTGELFF	TGTGCCAGCAGCTCCCGGGACACAAACACCGGGGAGCTGTTTTTT
TRBJ1-6	few	TRBV28	-	CASSRGGSSYNSPLHF	TGTGCCAGCAGTCGTGGGGGGAGCTCCTATAATTCACCCCTCCACTTT
TRBJ2-7	-	TRBV9	-	CASSPRGIAYEQYF	TGTGCCAGCAGCCCCCGGGGAATCGCTTACGAGCAGTACTTC
TRBJ1-5	few	TRBV7-2	TRBD1	CASSPTGGNQPQHF	TGTGCCAGCAGCCCTACAGGGGGCAATCAGCCCCAGCATTTT
TRBJ1-1	-	TRBV28	-	CASSSGPRGTEAFF	TGTGCCAGCAGTTCCGGGCCCAGGGGCACTGAAGCTTTCTTT
TRBJ2-1	-	TRBV5-4	-	CASSYTGRSYNEQFF	TGTGCCAGCAGCTACACAGGGCGCTCCTACAATGAGCAGTTCTTC
TRBJ1-2	-	TRBV5-1	-	CASSLSVARSYTF	TGCGCCAGCAGCTTGTCTGTGGCAAGAAGCTACACCTTC
TRBJ2-6	-	TRBV4-2	-	CASSQDQGSGANVLTF	TGTGCCAGCAGCCAAGATCAGGGTTCGGGGGCCAACGTCCTGACTTTC
TRBJ1-1	-	TRBV25-1	TRBD1	CASSIRQGEAFF	TGTGCCAGCAGTATCCGACAGGGCGAAGCTTTCTTT
TRBJ2-6	-	TRBV4-3	TRBD1	CASSQEGDSSGANVLTF	TGCGCCAGCAGCCAAGAAGGGGACAGCTCTGGGGCCAACGTCCTGACTTTC
TRBJ2-1	few	TRBV19	TRBD2	CASSIDGSSGSYEQFF	TGTGCCAGTAGTATAGATGGGAGTAGCGGGAGTTATGAGCAGTTCTTC
TRBJ1-1	-	TRBV19	TRBD1	CASSKGQMLEAFF	TGTGCCAGTAGTAAGGGACAGATGCTTGAAGCTTTCTTT
TRBJ2-1	once	TRBV7-2	-	CASSLQWGGGGNEQFF	TGTGCCAGCAGCCTCCAATGGGGGGGCGGTGGCAATGAGCAGTTCTTC
TRBJ1-3	-	TRBV5-1	TRBD1	CASSWGQGALASGNTIYF	TGCGCCAGCAGCTGGGGACAGGGGGCCTTAGCCTCTGGAAACACCATATATTTT
TRBJ2-1	medium-sized	TRBV7-9	-	CASSLGGVAEYNEQFF	TGTGCCAGCAGCTTAGGAGGCGTAGCAGAATACAATGAGCAGTTCTTC
TRBJ1-6	-	TRBV30	-	CAWTYMGGSPLHF	TGTGCCTGGACGTATATGGGGGGGTCACCCCTCCACTTT
TRBJ1-2	-	TRBV6-5	-	CATKAGGYTF	TGTGCGACCAAGGCGGGAGGCTACACCTTC
TRBJ1-5	-	TRBV7-9	-	CASSFGDQPQHF	TGTGCCAGCAGCTTCGGGGATCAGCCCCAGCATTTT
TRBJ1-4	-	TRBV6-1	TRBD1	CASSERTGRLTNEKLFF	TGTGCCAGCAGTGAACGGACAGGGCGACTTACGAATGAAAAACTGTTTTTT
TRBJ1-3	-	TRBV4-3	TRBD1	CASSQTGGSGNTIYF	TGCGCCAGCAGCCAAACAGGGGGCTCTGGAAACACCATATATTTT
TRBJ2-1	-	TRBV19	TRBD1	CASMGTGGNEQFF	TGTGCCAGTATGGGGACAGGGGGTAATGAGCAGTTCTTC
TRBJ2-1	-	TRBV5-1	TRBD2	CASSSASGLTSGRSGEQFF	TGCGCCAGCAGCTCCGCCTCGGGGTTGACGAGCGGGAGGTCGGGTGAGCAGTTCTTC
TRBJ1-4	-	TRBV7-6	TRBD1	CASSPTTGGEKLFF	TGTGCCAGCAGCCCAACGACAGGGGGTGAAAAACTGTTTTTT
TRBJ2-1	-	TRBV7-2	-	CASSEGGGADEQFF	TGTGCCAGCAGCGAGGGAGGTGGGGCGGATGAGCAGTTCTTC
TRBJ2-7	-	TRBV27	-	CASRRAWGQDEQYF	TGTGCCAGCAGACGAGCATGGGGCCAGGACGAGCAGTACTTC
TRBJ2-7	-	TRBV28	-	CASSPFGVSYYEQYF	TGTGCCAGCAGTCCATTCGGGGTTAGCTACTACGAGCAGTACTTC
TRBJ2-7	-	TRBV4-2	TRBD2	CASSPSRGGTSGNRLVRYF	TGTGCCAGCAGCCCTTCGAGGGGGGGGACTAGCGGGAACCGTCTAGTTCGGTACTTC
TRBJ2-5	-	TRBV7-3	-	CASSATGQETQYF	TGTGCCAGCAGCGCCACAGGGCAAGAGACCCAGTACTTC
TRBJ1-6	-	TRBV5-6	-	CASSLSLPGANSPLHF	TGTGCCAGCAGCTTGAGTCTTCCCGGTGCGAATTCACCCCTCCACTTT
TRBJ1-4	-	TRBV5-1	TRBD1	CASNTGTGEDKLFF	TGCGCCAGCAACACCGGGACAGGGGAAGACAAACTGTTTTTT
TRBJ1-4	few	TRBV10-1	-	CASSETGNGEKLFF	TGCGCCAGCAGTGAAACAGGGAACGGAGAAAAACTGTTTTTT
TRBJ2-7	-	TRBV9	TRBD1	CASSAGTGGGEQYF	TGTGCCAGCAGCGCCGGGACAGGGGGCGGGGAGCAGTACTTC
TRBJ2-7	-	TRBV5-6	TRBD1	CASSRQGASYEQYF	TGTGCCAGCAGCCGACAGGGGGCCTCCTACGAGCAGTACTTC
TRBJ1-2	-	TRBV2	-	CASAQQGSGVLGYTF	TGTGCCAGCGCTCAACAGGGTAGTGGGGTTCTTGGCTACACCTTC